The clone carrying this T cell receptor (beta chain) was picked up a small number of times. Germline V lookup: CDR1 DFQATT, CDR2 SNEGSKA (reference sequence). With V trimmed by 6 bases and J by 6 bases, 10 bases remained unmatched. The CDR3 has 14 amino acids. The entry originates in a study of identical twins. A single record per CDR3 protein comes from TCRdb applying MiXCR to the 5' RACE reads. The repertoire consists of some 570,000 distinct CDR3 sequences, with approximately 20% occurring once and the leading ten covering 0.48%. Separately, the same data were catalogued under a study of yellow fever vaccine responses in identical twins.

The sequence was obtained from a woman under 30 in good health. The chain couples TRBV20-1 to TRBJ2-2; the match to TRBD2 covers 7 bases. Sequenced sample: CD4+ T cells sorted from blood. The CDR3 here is CSAMWGGSSGELFF. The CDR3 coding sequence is TGCAGTGCGATGTGGGGGGGGAGCTCCGGGGAGCTGTTTTTT.